The 18 T cell receptor beta chains below all came from one sample that was sequenced in a study of blood T cell repertoires in COVID-19 (dated by TCRdb to about 2020). Libraries were built with the immunoSEQ multiplex PCR assay. The clones in this table, taken by TCRdb from immuneACCESS, are in-frame only. Not every clone is retained; where verified, under half of the shortfall comes from an unresolved V gene, and the cause of the rest is unknown. The sample has 180,000 or so clones on record, approximately 86% of them singletons. The leading ten clones occupy 0.99% of the sample. Sequencing was performed on peripheral blood. Receptors were obtained from a man younger than 35 with acute or convalescent COVID-19.

J is TRBJ1-5 and V is TRBV6-5; D may be TRBD1 (6 bases). The CDR3 is made up of 15 amino acids. V dropped 2 bases and J dropped 6 bases, with 14 bases sitting between them. Germline V gene sequence: CDR1 MNHEY, CDR2 SVGAGI. The CDR3: CASSYTRGGGQPQHF. CDR3 DNA sequence: TGTGCCAGCAGTTACACCAGGGGCGGGGGTCAGCCCCAGCATTTT.

The chain recombines TRBV10-1 with TRBJ2-7; weak D call: TRBD2 (5 bases). V lost 10 bases and J 5 bases, leaving 12 bases between the germline ends. The CDR3 covers 11 residues. Per the germline V gene, CDR1 is WNHNN and CDR2 is SYGVQD (reference sequence). This chain's CDR3 is CAILDWNEQYV. Here the CDR3 DNA reads TGCGCCATCCTGGACTGGAACGAGCAGTACGTC.

The V gene is TRBV15, the J gene TRBJ1-2; no clear D. V lost 0 bases, J lost 5 bases, and 7 bases lay in between. There are 13 residues in the CDR3. Germline V lookup: CDR1 LNHNV, CDR2 YYDKDF (reference sequence). The CDR3 spells CATSRDLYYGYTF. The CDR3 DNA sequence: TGTGCCACCAGCAGAGATCTCTATTATGGCTACACCTTC. Filled out from reference TRBV15 and TRBJ1-2, the complete variable domain reads DAMVIQNPRYQVTQFGKPVTLSCSQTLNHNVMYWYQQKSSQAPKLLFHYYDKDFNNEADTPDNFQSRRPNTSFCFLDIRSPGLGDTAMYLCATSRDLYYGYTFGSGTRLTVV.

This clone turned up a few times. CDR3 nucleotides: TGTGCCACCAGCAGAGATTTCTCCGGGACAGATACGCAGTATTTT. It yields the protein CATSRDFSGTDTQYF. The chain joins TRBV15 to TRBJ2-3; D gene uncertain. V was shortened by 0 bases and J by 3 bases, with 10 bases between the two germline ends. Per the germline V gene, CDR1 is LNHNV and CDR2 is YYDKDF (reference sequence). CDR3 length: 15 residues.

This chain links TRBV11-2 with TRBJ1-2; TRBD1 agrees at 9 bases. J gave up 4 bases and V 5 bases, and 2 bases lay outside the gene matches. CDR1 SGHAT and CDR2 FQNNGV come from the germline V gene. This CDR3 region has 13 residues. CDR3 in DNA: TGTGCCAGCAGCCAGGGACAGGGCTATGGCTACACCTTC. Amino acid sequence: CASSQGQGYGYTF.

This clone has more than one count but fewer than ten. A read error may produce the germline difference seen at one junction end. The chain links TRBV7-9 to TRBJ2-5, with 12 bases matching TRBD2. From germline, CDR1 is SEHNR and CDR2 FQNEAQ (reference sequence). This CDR3 comprises 14 residues. Written as DNA, the CDR3 is TGTGCCAGCAGCCTAGCGGGGGGGCAAGAGACCCAGTACTTC. Residues: CASSLAGGQETQYF.

This clone came up once. The CDR3 sequence: CATGTGDNEKLFF. The CDR3 nucleotides are TGTGCCACTGGGACAGGAGATAATGAAAAACTGTTTTTT. The V call is TRBV5-6, the J call TRBJ1-4; 8 bases fit TRBD1. The germline V gene encodes CDR1 SGHDT and CDR2 YYEEEE. After removal of 9 bases from V and 4 bases from J, the junction contained 5 bases not matched to a gene. This CDR3 region has 13 residues.

The chain couples TRBV6-6 to TRBJ2-3; TRBD2 matches 10 bases. Germline lookup yields CDR1 MNHNY and CDR2 SVGAGI (reference sequence). The V gene end was trimmed by 5 bases and the J gene end by 6 bases; junction bases not matched to a gene: 14. This CDR3 has 17 amino acids. The CDR3 loop is CASSPLGSGGATDTQYF. The CDR3 nucleotides are TGTGCCAGCAGTCCCTTAGGGAGCGGGGGGGCCACGGATACGCAGTATTTT.

This chain joins TRBV11-2 and TRBJ2-1; 10 positions match TRBD1. V was pared by 6 bases and J by 7 bases, with 6 bases of the junction left unmatched. CDR1 and CDR2 (germline): SGHAT, FQNNGV. This CDR3 comprises 14 residues. The CDR3 DNA sequence: TGTGCCAGCAGTCGGGACAGGGGAGGGAATGAGCAGTTCTTC. This gives the protein CASSRDRGGNEQFF.

DNA of the CDR3: TGTGCCAGCAGCCAGAGGGGGTTAGATGAAGCTTTCTTT. This gives the protein CASSQRGLDEAFF. The genes are TRBV5-4 and TRBJ1-1, with a tentative D call TRBD1 (6 bases). Trimming left V 4 bases short and J 7 bases short, with 14 bases between. This CDR3 is built from 13 residues. Germline CDR1 is SGHNT and CDR2 is YYREEE (reference sequence).

This chain connects TRBV28 to TRBJ1-2; 7 nucleotides match TRBD1. This CDR3 has 16 amino acids. V lost 6 bases, J lost 0 bases, and 10 bases stayed unmatched. Germline V gene data show CDR1 as MDHEN and CDR2 as SYDVKM. CDR3 coding DNA: TGTGCCAGCAGGGCCCTCGGGACAGAATCTAACTATGGCTACACCTTC. It codes for CASRALGTESNYGYTF.

The J gene is TRBJ1-4, the V gene TRBV4-2, with D unresolved. The CDR3 contains 15 residues. The ends were cut back, 0 bases at V and 8 bases at J, with 13 bases in the middle. Germline loops: CDR1 LGHNA, CDR2 YNFKEQ. CDR3: CASSQDGGPEEKLFF. CDR3 nucleotide sequence: TGTGCCAGCAGCCAAGATGGCGGGCCGGAGGAAAAACTGTTTTTT.

This chain connects TRBV5-1 to TRBJ1-1; D unclear. V lost 1 base to trimming and J lost 1 base, with 5 bases between them. In germline, CDR1 is SGHRS, CDR2 YFSETQ. The CDR3 runs 13 residues. CDR3 in amino acids: CASSLRGNTEAFF. For the CDR3, the DNA is TGCGCCAGCAGCTTGAGAGGGAACACTGAAGCTTTCTTT. Combining the CDR3 with reference TRBV5-1 and TRBJ1-1 gives the whole variable domain KAGVTQTPRYLIKTRGQQVTLSCSPISGHRSVSWYQQTPGQGLQFLFEYFSETQRNKGNFPGRFSGRQFSNSRSEMNVSTLELGDSALYLCASSLRGNTEAFFGQGTRLTVV.

A single count supports this clone. This sequence joins TRBV3-1 (or the pseudogene TRBV3-2) and TRBJ2-5; 12 bases fit TRBD2. Unmatched junction bases numbered 4, after V lost 3 bases and J lost 8 bases. The germline gives CDR1 LGHDT, CDR2 YNNKEL (reference sequence). This CDR3 contains 14 residues. The CDR3, as DNA: TGTGCCAGCAGCCAGAGGACTAGCGGGAAAACCCAGTACTTC. Translating gives CASSQRTSGKTQYF.

CDR3: CASRRTSGGLGDNEQFF. CDR3 in DNA: TGTGCCAGTCGTAGGACTAGCGGGGGGCTGGGGGACAATGAGCAGTTCTTC. The chain couples TRBV27 to TRBJ2-1; 14 bases agree with TRBD2. There are 17 residues in the CDR3. Trimming at V came to 9 bases and at J to 5 bases, leaving 12 bases not matched to a gene. The germline CDR1 and CDR2 sequences are MNHEY and SMNVEV (reference sequence).

Here the CDR3 DNA reads TGTGCTAGTGGTTTGCCTACAGGGGGGAGCTCCTACAATGAGCAGTTCTTC. Translated: CASGLPTGGSSYNEQFF. The chain carries TRBV12-5 and TRBJ2-1; 8 bases align to TRBD1. V shed 2 bases and J 0 bases; nucleotides not matched to a gene: 6. Germline V CDR1 and CDR2: LGHNT, FRNRAP. The CDR3 loop spans 17 amino acids.

V and J are TRBV11-2 and TRBJ2-7; D is unresolved. This CDR3 has 13 residues. Trimming took off 3 bases at V and 0 bases at J, with 6 bases between the two ends. CDR1 and CDR2 from the germline V gene are SGHAT and FQNNGV. This CDR3 reads CASSLGSSYEQYF. CDR3 in DNA: TGTGCCAGCAGCTTGGGCAGCTCCTACGAGCAGTACTTC.

V usage is TRBV5-1 and J usage is TRBJ1-1; the D gene is possibly TRBD1 (6 bases). Germline V gene sequence: CDR1 SGHRS, CDR2 YFSETQ. The CDR3 spans 14 residues. The V end was cut by 0 bases, the J end by 5 bases, with 11 bases between. The CDR3 nucleotides are TGCGCCAGCAGCTTGGAGGGGGGAGGGACTGAAGCTTTCTTT. Its protein product is CASSLEGGGTEAFF.